This T cell receptor beta chain was profiled in a study of beta chain features in type 1 diabetes. Across the study: There was similarity between patients and healthy donors in age, gender and cell yields.

Isolated RNA was reverse transcribed in full, so expressed TCRB transcripts were sequenced. Naive, central memory and regulatory T cell samples averaged about 4 million immunoSEQ reads each. TCRdb's copy holds only in-frame clones and misses some; the assay was immunoSEQ multiplex PCR. The sample lists fewer than 450,000 clones, about 14% occurring once. To note about this clone: The antigen is not known.

There are 11 residues in the CDR3. Germline V gives CDR1 SGHAT, CDR2 FQNNGV. Trimming pared 5 bases from V and 2 bases from J, leaving 4 bases between. General study findings and limits: Moderate yet significant TCRB CDR3 shortening was seen in Type 1 diabetes patients in all four CD4+ subsets. Researchers reported that naive, central memory and Treg TCRB repertoires appeared more similar in patients than in healthy donors. There was a possibility that cDNA sequencing over-represented cells with high TCR expression.

The material sequenced was naive CD4+ T cells from blood. The rearrangement links TRBV11-2 to TRBJ2-7; D call uncertain. The TCR originated in a woman younger than 30 with type 1 diabetes. CDR3 residues: CASSLPYEQYF. CDR3 coding DNA: TGTGCCAGCAGCCTCCCCTACGAGCAGTACTTC. Complete variable domain (other parts from reference TRBV11-2 and TRBJ2-7): EAGVAQSPRYKIIEKRQSVAFWCNPISGHATLYWYQQILGQGPKLLIQFQNNGVVDDSQLPKDRFSAERLKGVDSTLKIQPAKLEDSAVYLCASSLPYEQYFGPGTRLTVT.